This passage covers 15 T cell receptor beta chains from one sample sequenced in a study of early T cells in non-severe SARS-CoV-2 infection. From the 5' RACE reads, TCRdb called clonotypes with MiXCR, one entry per CDR3 protein. The sample includes about 97,000 distinct CDR3 sequences, approximately 14% of them seen just once. The specimen was whole blood. The receptors stem from an adult who was a healthcare worker with PCR-confirmed SARS-CoV-2 infection or an uninfected control (not recorded which).

This clonotype was observed a few times. V gene TRBV7-9 combines with J gene TRBJ2-4; D is ambiguous. Trimming cost V 4 bases and J 4 bases, with 5 bases left between them. The CDR3 has 12 residues. CDR1 is SEHNR and CDR2 is FQNEAQ in the germline V gene (reference sequence). The DNA of the CDR3 is TGTGCCAGCAGCTCGAATAAAAACATTCAGTACTTC. Translating it yields CASSSNKNIQYF. Filled out from reference TRBV7-9 and TRBJ2-4, the complete variable domain reads DTGVSQNPRHKITKRGQNVTFRCDPISEHNRLYWYRQTLGQGPEFLTYFQNEAQLEKSRLLSDRFSAERPKGSFSTLEIQRTEQGDSAMYLCASSSNKNIQYFGAGTRLSVL.

The chain is built from TRBV12-3 or TRBV12-4 and TRBJ1-5, with D possibly matching TRBD1 (6 bases). V shed 3 bases and J shed 5 bases, with 11 bases lying between them. The CDR3 contains 14 residues. CDR3 nucleotides: TGTGCCAGCAGTTTTGGCGGGGGGCATCAGCCCCAGCATTTT. Translated, it gives CASSFGGGHQPQHF.

The rearrangement joins TRBV16 to TRBJ2-7, with 8 positions matching TRBD1. CDR1 and CDR2 from the germline V gene are KGHSY and FQNENV. CDR3 length equals 16 residues. V lost 4 bases to trimming and J lost 0 bases; unmatched junction nucleotides: 8. CDR3 sequence (DNA): TGTGCCAGCAGCCGGCCTTCCGGGACAGGCTCCTACGAGCAGTACTTC. Amino acids: CASSRPSGTGSYEQYF. Full variable domain (remainder filled in from reference TRBV16 and TRBJ2-7): GEEVAQTPKHLVRGEGQKAKLYCAPIKGHSYVFWYQQVLKNEFKFLISFQNENVFDETGMPKERFSAKCLPNSPCSLEIQATKLEDSAVYFCASSRPSGTGSYEQYFGPGTRLTVT.

The CDR3 sequence is CSADGTSGSGDTQYF. CDR3 in DNA: TGCAGTGCCGATGGGACTAGCGGGAGTGGTGATACGCAGTATTTT. The chain recombines TRBV20-1 with TRBJ2-3, with TRBD2 identical over 14 bases. Trimming took 6 bases from V and 6 from J; bases not matched to a gene: 8. Germline CDR1 reads DFQATT; CDR2 reads SNEGSKA (reference sequence). The CDR3 is 15 amino acids.

This clonotype was counted many times. The chain is built from TRBV6-6 and TRBJ2-3; 8 bases map to TRBD2. Germline assignment: CDR1 MNHNY and CDR2 SVGAGI (reference sequence). The CDR3 totals 15 residues. The V and J ends lost 2 bases and 4 bases, in that order; junction bases with no gene match: 5. The CDR3 coding sequence is TGTGCCAGCAGTTACGGGGCGGGAGGTGCAGATACGCAGTATTTT. Encoded protein: CASSYGAGGADTQYF.

As DNA, the CDR3 is TGTGCCAGCAGCCCGACAGGGTCGGGGGAGCTGTTTTTT. As protein: CASSPTGSGELFF. The J gene is TRBJ2-2, the V gene TRBV7-9; 7 bases align to TRBD1. There are 13 residues in the CDR3. The V segment lost 5 bases and the J segment 8 bases; nucleotides outside the gene matches: 5. Germline lookup yields CDR1 SEHNR and CDR2 FQNEAQ (reference sequence).

The CDR3 DNA reads TGTGCCAGCAGTTTAATGACGTCCGTGGAGCAGTACTTC. Translated, it gives CASSLMTSVEQYF. This chain joins TRBV28 and TRBJ2-7; D is undetermined. CDR3 length equals 13 residues. Trimming removed 2 bases at V and 7 bases at J, with 12 bases between. CDR1 is MDHEN, CDR2 SYDVKM, per germline.

For the CDR3, the DNA is TGCGCCAGCAGCCAAGGTTTCGGGACGGCGGTTATCAATGAGCAGTTCTTC. Translation: CASSQGFGTAVINEQFF. This rearrangement joins TRBV4-1 to TRBJ2-1; D may be TRBD1 or TRBD2 (5 bases each). Trimming removed 1 base from V and 6 bases from J, with 19 bases in between. This CDR3 is built from 17 residues. Germline assignment: CDR1 MGHRA and CDR2 YSYEKL.

This clonotype was recorded many times. This rearrangement joins TRBV12-3 or TRBV12-4 to TRBJ1-3; D gene unclear. This CDR3 comprises 14 residues. V lost 5 bases to trimming and J lost 0 bases, with 8 bases between them. CDR3 sequence reads: CASSPTTSGNTIYF. CDR3 bases: TGTGCCAGCAGTCCGACCACCTCTGGAAACACCATATATTTT.

In this sample, this clonotype turned up many times. V and J are TRBV11-2 and TRBJ2-7; no clear D gene. This CDR3 is 15 amino acids long. Trimming took off 0 bases at V and 1 base at J, with 10 bases between the two ends. The germline V gene has CDR1 SGHAT and CDR2 FQNNGV. The CDR3 bases are TGTGCCAGCAGCTTAGAAAGCATAGAGTCCTACGAGCAGTACTTC. Translation gives CASSLESIESYEQYF.

This clonotype came up many times. The chain is built from TRBV27 and TRBJ2-7; no clear D. Looked up from germline, CDR1 is MNHEY and CDR2 is SMNVEV (reference sequence). V lost 10 bases to trimming and J lost 4 bases, with 5 bases between them. The CDR3 extends over 9 amino acids. The CDR3 region has the DNA TGTGCCAATGTATACGAGCAGTACTTC. Its protein is CANVYEQYF.

This clonotype appeared many times. The chain carries TRBV9 and TRBJ2-1, with TRBD2 as a possible D gene (6 bases). The CDR3 sequence is 15 residues long. V lost 2 bases, J lost 3 bases, and 12 bases lay in between. Per the germline V gene, CDR1 is SGDLS and CDR2 is YYNGEE. DNA for the CDR3: TGTGCCAGCAGCGTTAGACTAGGAGGCTACAATGAGCAGTTCTTC. Its translation is CASSVRLGGYNEQFF. Based on the CDR3 plus reference TRBV9 and TRBJ2-1, the full variable domain is DSGVTQTPKHLITATGQRVTLRCSPRSGDLSVYWYQQSLDQGLQFLIQYYNGEERAKGNILERFSAQQFPDLHSELNLSSLELGDSALYFCASSVRLGGYNEQFFGPGTRLTVL.

This clonotype turned up a few times. The rearrangement uses TRBV7-9 and TRBJ2-3; no firm D call. The CDR3 runs to 13 residues. Per the germline V gene, CDR1 is SEHNR and CDR2 is FQNEAQ (reference sequence). V was cut by 1 base and J by 2 bases, with 4 bases left in between. This chain's CDR3 is CASSLGYTDTQYF. CDR3 DNA sequence: TGTGCCAGCAGCTTAGGTTACACAGATACGCAGTATTTT.

The chain has TRBV24-1 and TRBJ2-1; 12 nucleotides line up with TRBD2. The V segment lost 1 base and the J segment 10 bases; nucleotides outside the gene matches: 7. The CDR3 length is 16 residues. CDR1 and CDR2 (germline): KGHDR, SFDVKD. CDR3 residues: CATSDFTTSGGEEQFF. The DNA of the CDR3 is TGTGCCACCAGTGATTTTACGACTAGCGGGGGAGAGGAGCAGTTCTTC.

V gene TRBV2 combines with J gene TRBJ1-1, with 7 bases identical to TRBD1. The CDR3 runs to 13 residues. The germline gives CDR1 SNHLY, CDR2 FYNNEI. The junction had 2 bases not matched to a gene; V was cut back by 6 bases and J by 1 base. The CDR3 sequence: CASRRTGNTEAFF. The CDR3 DNA follows: TGTGCCAGCAGGAGGACAGGGAACACTGAAGCTTTCTTT.